This is a list of T cell receptor beta chains from one sample in a study of post-analysis software for immune sequencing data. TCRdb passed the PCR reads through MiXCR, listing each CDR3 protein once. The sample holds roughly 700,000 distinct CDR3 sequences, roughly 27% seen once. Specimen: blood. These receptors all come from a girl aged 5-17 years with multiple sclerosis. Both conserved end residues are part of each CDR3. D genes are given only for firm matches. Expanded clones get a size class; other rows say once, few or many, or leave the size out.

j_gene: TRBJ2-7
d_gene: TRBD1
len: 14
v_gene: TRBV5-1
abundance: -
CDR3aa: CASSLGTGAVWQYF
CDR3nt: TGCGCCAGCAGCTTGGGGACAGGGGCGGTATGGCAGTACTTC

j_gene: TRBJ2-1
d_gene: TRBD2
len: 16
v_gene: TRBV20-1
abundance: -
CDR3aa: CSASISRLAGADEQFF
CDR3nt: TGCAGTGCTAGCATCTCACGACTAGCGGGGGCCGATGAGCAGTTCTTC

j_gene: TRBJ2-3
d_gene: TRBD1
len: 15
v_gene: TRBV11-2
abundance: -
CDR3aa: CASSSRRGRTDTQYF
CDR3nt: TGTGCCAGCAGCTCCCGCAGGGGGCGCACAGATACGCAGTATTTT

j_gene: TRBJ2-1
d_gene: -
len: 16
v_gene: TRBV7-2
abundance: -
CDR3aa: CASSLVRFGSYNEQFF
CDR3nt: TGTGCCAGCAGCTTAGTACGCTTCGGGTCCTACAATGAGCAGTTCTTC

j_gene: TRBJ2-1
d_gene: TRBD2
len: 15
v_gene: TRBV29-1
abundance: few
CDR3aa: CSAPTSSASYNEQFF
CDR3nt: TGCAGCGCTCCGACTAGCTCGGCCTCCTACAATGAGCAGTTCTTC

j_gene: TRBJ1-1
d_gene: TRBD1
len: 14
v_gene: TRBV18
abundance: -
CDR3aa: CASSPRTGGTEAFF
CDR3nt: TGTGCCAGCTCACCCCGGACAGGGGGGACTGAAGCTTTCTTT

j_gene: TRBJ2-1
d_gene: TRBD1
len: 16
v_gene: TRBV5-1
abundance: -
CDR3aa: CASSGTGSPPADEQFF
CDR3nt: TGCGCCAGCTCCGGGACAGGGAGTCCTCCGGCTGATGAGCAGTTCTTC

j_gene: TRBJ2-1
d_gene: -
len: 16
v_gene: TRBV7-2
abundance: few
CDR3aa: CASRSVGGPMTDEQFF
CDR3nt: TGTGCCAGCAGGTCGGTGGGGGGACCGATGACCGATGAGCAGTTCTTC

j_gene: TRBJ2-1
d_gene: TRBD2
len: 15
v_gene: TRBV20-1
abundance: few
CDR3aa: CSARDLAGGYNEQFF
CDR3nt: TGCAGTGCTAGAGATCTCGCGGGAGGTTACAATGAGCAGTTCTTC

j_gene: TRBJ1-4
d_gene: -
len: 16
v_gene: TRBV10-3
abundance: -
CDR3aa: CAISYDSDATNEKRFF
CDR3nt: TGTGCCATCAGTTATGACAGCGATGCAACTAATGAAAAACGGTTTTTT

j_gene: TRBJ2-3
d_gene: -
len: 15
v_gene: TRBV27
abundance: -
CDR3aa: CASQSWSGGTDTQYF
CDR3nt: TGTGCCAGCCAGAGTTGGTCTGGTGGGACAGATACGCAGTATTTT

j_gene: TRBJ2-3
d_gene: -
len: 12
v_gene: TRBV21-1
abundance: -
CDR3aa: CAGSTGTHTQYF
CDR3nt: TGTGCCGGATCGACCGGGACGCATACGCAGTATTTT

j_gene: TRBJ2-7
d_gene: TRBD1
len: 13
v_gene: TRBV20-1
abundance: -
CDR3aa: CSTHGDSTYEQYF
CDR3nt: TGCAGTACACACGGGGACAGCACCTACGAGCAGTACTTC

j_gene: TRBJ2-1
d_gene: -
len: 15
v_gene: TRBV4-3
abundance: few
CDR3aa: CASSQDSLTVSEQFF
CDR3nt: TGCGCCAGCAGCCAAGACTCCTTAACGGTATCTGAGCAGTTCTTC

j_gene: TRBJ2-1
d_gene: -
len: 14
v_gene: TRBV5-5
abundance: few
CDR3aa: CASSLELVAIRQFF
CDR3nt: TGTGCCAGCAGCTTAGAACTAGTCGCCATCCGGCAGTTCTTC

j_gene: TRBJ2-7
d_gene: -
len: 13
v_gene: TRBV2
abundance: -
CDR3aa: CASSAGERYEQYF
CDR3nt: TGTGCCAGCAGCGCAGGGGAGCGTTACGAGCAGTACTTC

j_gene: TRBJ1-1
d_gene: -
len: 12
v_gene: TRBV20-1
abundance: -
CDR3aa: CSASGGNTEAFF
CDR3nt: TGCAGTGCTAGTGGGGGGAACACTGAAGCTTTCTTT

j_gene: TRBJ2-5
d_gene: -
len: 16
v_gene: TRBV5-1
abundance: many
CDR3aa: CASSPFEGPDQETQYF
CDR3nt: TGCGCCAGCAGCCCCTTTGAGGGTCCGGACCAAGAGACCCAGTACTTC

j_gene: TRBJ2-2
d_gene: -
len: 12
v_gene: TRBV5-1
abundance: -
CDR3aa: CASSLVSGELFF
CDR3nt: TGCGCCAGCAGCTTGGTATCCGGGGAGCTGTTTTTT

j_gene: TRBJ2-4
d_gene: -
len: 12
v_gene: TRBV18
abundance: -
CDR3aa: CASSPLGNIQYF
CDR3nt: TGTGCCAGCTCACCCCTTGGAAACATTCAGTACTTC

j_gene: TRBJ2-1
d_gene: TRBD2
len: 12
v_gene: TRBV6-2/TRBV6-3
abundance: -
CDR3aa: CASSPVSSGRFF
CDR3nt: TGTGCCAGCAGTCCCGTTTCCAGCGGGAGGTTCTTC

j_gene: TRBJ1-5
d_gene: -
len: 15
v_gene: TRBV28
abundance: -
CDR3aa: CASSVRRGFNQPQHF
CDR3nt: TGTGCCAGCAGCGTGAGAAGGGGGTTCAATCAGCCCCAGCATTTT

j_gene: TRBJ1-1
d_gene: TRBD1
len: 14
v_gene: TRBV5-1
abundance: few
CDR3aa: CASSLLRRGAEAFF
CDR3nt: TGCGCCAGCAGCTTGCTCCGCAGGGGGGCTGAAGCTTTCTTT

j_gene: TRBJ2-2
d_gene: -
len: 14
v_gene: TRBV29-1
abundance: -
CDR3aa: CSVVRNGGTGELFF
CDR3nt: TGCAGCGTTGTGAGAAATGGAGGCACCGGGGAGCTGTTTTTT

j_gene: TRBJ1-1
d_gene: TRBD1
len: 11
v_gene: TRBV20-1
abundance: -
CDR3aa: CSAMTGFEAFF
CDR3nt: TGCAGTGCTATGACAGGGTTTGAAGCTTTCTTT

j_gene: TRBJ2-5
d_gene: -
len: 14
v_gene: TRBV6-5
abundance: few
CDR3aa: CASSWGPLGETQYF
CDR3nt: TGTGCCAGCAGTTGGGGTCCTTTGGGGGAGACCCAGTACTTC

j_gene: TRBJ2-7
d_gene: TRBD1
len: 14
v_gene: TRBV4-3
abundance: few
CDR3aa: CASSPTGGPCEQYF
CDR3nt: TGCGCCAGCAGCCCCACAGGGGGCCCGTGCGAGCAGTACTTC

j_gene: TRBJ2-3
d_gene: -
len: 16
v_gene: TRBV11-2
abundance: -
CDR3aa: CASSSEIYRVSDTQYF
CDR3nt: TGTGCCAGCAGCTCGGAGATATACAGGGTATCAGATACGCAGTATTTT

j_gene: TRBJ1-3
d_gene: -
len: 13
v_gene: TRBV25-1
abundance: -
CDR3aa: CASSESPGNTIYF
CDR3nt: TGTGCCAGCAGTGAATCACCCGGAAACACCATATATTTT

j_gene: TRBJ2-5
d_gene: TRBD1
len: 18
v_gene: TRBV5-6
abundance: -
CDR3aa: CASSFQARDRVLGETQYF
CDR3nt: TGTGCCAGCAGCTTCCAGGCTCGAGACAGGGTGTTAGGGGAGACCCAGTACTTC

j_gene: TRBJ2-1
d_gene: -
len: 15
v_gene: TRBV3-1
abundance: few
CDR3aa: CASSQDRRASHEQFF
CDR3nt: TGTGCCAGCAGCCAAGATAGGAGGGCTAGCCACGAGCAGTTCTTC

j_gene: TRBJ1-1
d_gene: -
len: 14
v_gene: TRBV20-1
abundance: once
CDR3aa: CSAATGLQNTEAFF
CDR3nt: TGCAGTGCAGCCACCGGTCTTCAGAACACTGAAGCTTTCTTT

j_gene: TRBJ2-5
d_gene: TRBD2
len: 15
v_gene: TRBV28
abundance: few
CDR3aa: CASSYGTRVQETQYF
CDR3nt: TGTGCCAGCAGCTACGGGACTAGGGTCCAAGAGACCCAGTACTTC

j_gene: TRBJ2-6
d_gene: TRBD1
len: 17
v_gene: TRBV28
abundance: -
CDR3aa: CASRDDRGRSGANVLTF
CDR3nt: TGTGCCAGCAGAGATGACAGGGGGAGGTCTGGGGCCAACGTCCTGACTTTC

j_gene: TRBJ2-5
d_gene: -
len: 14
v_gene: TRBV12-3/TRBV12-4
abundance: -
CDR3aa: CASSSPPRGETQYF
CDR3nt: TGTGCCAGCAGTTCCCCACCCCGGGGTGAGACCCAGTACTTC

j_gene: TRBJ2-1
d_gene: TRBD2
len: 13
v_gene: TRBV2
abundance: -
CDR3aa: CAARPGGVSEQFF
CDR3nt: TGTGCCGCACGGCCGGGAGGGGTAAGTGAGCAGTTCTTC

j_gene: TRBJ2-7
d_gene: -
len: 14
v_gene: TRBV6-5
abundance: many
CDR3aa: CASSYRTDSYEQYF
CDR3nt: TGTGCCAGCAGCTACCGGACAGACTCCTACGAGCAGTACTTC

j_gene: TRBJ1-6
d_gene: -
len: 14
v_gene: TRBV7-6
abundance: -
CDR3aa: CASSSSGANSPLHF
CDR3nt: TGTGCCAGCAGCTCGTCAGGGGCGAATTCACCCCTCCACTTT

j_gene: TRBJ2-1
d_gene: TRBD1
len: 14
v_gene: TRBV4-3
abundance: few
CDR3aa: CASRRGQADNEQFF
CDR3nt: TGCGCCAGCCGCAGGGGGCAGGCCGACAATGAGCAGTTCTTC

j_gene: TRBJ2-4
d_gene: TRBD1
len: 14
v_gene: TRBV27
abundance: -
CDR3aa: CASSLGTEKNIQYF
CDR3nt: TGTGCCAGCAGTCTCGGGACAGAAAAAAACATTCAGTACTTC

j_gene: TRBJ1-1
d_gene: -
len: 14
v_gene: TRBV12-3/TRBV12-4
abundance: few
CDR3aa: CASSPNGANTEAFF
CDR3nt: TGTGCCAGCAGCCCCAATGGGGCGAACACTGAAGCTTTCTTT

j_gene: TRBJ2-7
d_gene: TRBD2
len: 14
v_gene: TRBV20-1
abundance: many
CDR3aa: CSSGLAGGLYEQYF
CDR3nt: TGCAGTTCCGGACTAGCGGGAGGGCTCTACGAGCAGTACTTC

j_gene: TRBJ2-4
d_gene: -
len: 15
v_gene: TRBV5-5
abundance: few
CDR3aa: CASSLDGGGKNIQYF
CDR3nt: TGTGCCAGCAGCTTAGACGGGGGTGGCAAAAACATTCAGTACTTC

j_gene: TRBJ1-1
d_gene: -
len: 14
v_gene: TRBV5-5
abundance: -
CDR3aa: CASSLAGWNTEAFF
CDR3nt: TGTGCCAGCAGCTTGGCTGGGTGGAACACTGAAGCTTTCTTT

j_gene: TRBJ1-2
d_gene: -
len: 14
v_gene: TRBV6-5
abundance: few
CDR3aa: CASRPQRVNYGYTF
CDR3nt: TGTGCCAGCAGACCCCAGAGGGTTAACTATGGCTACACCTTC

j_gene: TRBJ2-5
d_gene: TRBD2
len: 15
v_gene: TRBV7-2
abundance: few
CDR3aa: CASSLPIAGRETQYF
CDR3nt: TGTGCCAGCAGCTTACCGATAGCGGGGAGGGAGACCCAGTACTTC

j_gene: TRBJ2-1
d_gene: -
len: 17
v_gene: TRBV24-1
abundance: few
CDR3aa: CATSEGRGATLNNEQFF
CDR3nt: TGTGCCACCAGTGAAGGGAGGGGGGCGACGTTAAACAATGAGCAGTTCTTC

j_gene: TRBJ1-1
d_gene: -
len: 16
v_gene: TRBV9
abundance: -
CDR3aa: CASSVAGGRMNTEAFF
CDR3nt: TGTGCCAGCAGCGTAGCCGGGGGGAGGATGAACACTGAAGCTTTCTTT

j_gene: TRBJ2-5
d_gene: TRBD1
len: 14
v_gene: TRBV7-2
abundance: -
CDR3aa: CASSSRTGLFEQYF
CDR3nt: TGTGCCAGCAGCTCCCGGACAGGGCTGTTTGAGCAGTACTTC

j_gene: TRBJ2-7
d_gene: -
len: 13
v_gene: TRBV20-1
abundance: -
CDR3aa: CSARDIGDYEQYF
CDR3nt: TGCAGTGCTAGAGACATAGGGGACTACGAGCAGTACTTC

j_gene: TRBJ1-1
d_gene: TRBD1
len: 14
v_gene: TRBV12-3/TRBV12-4
abundance: -
CDR3aa: CASSFRQGDTEAFF
CDR3nt: TGTGCCAGCAGTTTTCGACAGGGCGACACTGAAGCTTTCTTT